This entry lists 21 T cell receptor beta chains sequenced from one sample in a study of CD8+CD57+ T cells in acquired aplastic anemia. Genomic DNA, serving as template, underwent TCR beta VDJ and CDR3 profiling. TCRdb itself ran the reads through MiXCR, one entry per CDR3 protein. The data show some 170,000 distinct CDR3 sequences, about 70% seen once. Those patients picked for sequencing had displayed CD8+CD57+ cell expansion on flow cytometry. The sequenced material came from sorted CD4+, CD8+, or CD8+CD57+ T cells (not recorded which) from PBMCs. All receptors derive from a human donor with aplastic anemia.

The genes are TRBV5-1 and TRBJ1-2, with 9 bases matching TRBD1. CDR1 and CDR2 from the germline V gene are SGHRS and YFSETQ. J gave up 5 bases and V 5 bases, and 4 bases lay outside the gene matches. This CDR3 is 13 amino acids long. In nucleotides, the CDR3 is TGCGCCAGCAGGTCCGGACAGGGGTATGGCTACACCTTC. This sequence encodes CASRSGQGYGYTF.

This clonotype was found a few times. V and J are TRBV12-3 or TRBV12-4 and TRBJ1-1; 7 nucleotides match TRBD1. The CDR3 runs to 14 residues. V trimming: 5 bases; J trimming: 5 bases; junction bases outside the gene matches: 8. CDR3 nucleotide sequence: TGTGCCAGCAGTCCCCGACAGGGTGGTACTGAAGCTTTCTTT. Protein product: CASSPRQGGTEAFF.

This chain connects TRBV29-1 to TRBJ2-7; 7 bases map to TRBD2. This CDR3 spans 15 amino acids. Trimming at V came to 4 bases and at J to 5 bases, leaving 14 bases not matched to a gene. The germline gives CDR1 SQVTM, CDR2 ANQGSEA. The CDR3 DNA is TGCAGCGTTGTCGGGCGGGGGACGGGGCAGGACGAGCAGTACTTC. This encodes CSVVGRGTGQDEQYF.

This clonotype was counted between two and nine times. This sequence joins TRBV27 and TRBJ1-1; D not certain. CDR1 and CDR2 (germline): MNHEY, SMNVEV (reference sequence). The CDR3 consists of 16 residues. Trimming took 1 base from V and 1 from J, leaving 13 bases between them. CDR3 sequence (DNA): TGTGCCAGCAGTTTATATTCTGCGGGAGGGAACACTGAAGCTTTCTTT. The encoded protein is CASSLYSAGGNTEAFF.

The chain links TRBV5-6 to TRBJ2-3; perhaps TRBD1 as D (6 bases). V was shortened by 0 bases and J by 0 bases, with 8 bases between the two germline ends. CDR1 SGHDT and CDR2 YYEEEE come from the germline V gene. The CDR3 has 15 residues. CDR3 protein: CASSLGQASTDTQYF. CDR3 sequence (DNA): TGTGCCAGCAGCTTGGGACAGGCTAGCACAGATACGCAGTATTTT.

This clonotype occurred once. The chain carries TRBV11-2 and TRBJ1-3; TRBD1 might be the D (5 bases). Germline CDR1 and CDR2: SGHAT and FQNNGV. The CDR3 length is 17 residues. Trimming took off 1 base at V and 0 bases at J, with 13 bases between the two ends. CDR3: CASSLAEGANSGNTIYF. The CDR3 DNA follows: TGTGCCAGCAGCTTAGCTGAAGGGGCAAACTCTGGAAACACCATATATTTT.

This rearrangement joins TRBV7-9 to TRBJ2-5; 14 bases are shared with TRBD2. The CDR3 totals 19 residues. V dropped 5 bases and J dropped 7; count of bases not matched to a gene: 18. The germline gives CDR1 SEHNR, CDR2 FQNEAQ (reference sequence). The CDR3, as DNA: TGTGCCAGCAGCCTTCGGACTAGCGGGGGGCCCACACCCTCCGGGACCCAGTACTTC. This translates into CASSLRTSGGPTPSGTQYF.

This clonotype was picked up a small number of times. This chain connects TRBV20-1 to TRBJ2-5; the D gene is possibly TRBD2 (6 bases). Trimming removed 6 bases from V and 1 base from J, with 12 bases in between. CDR1 is DFQATT, CDR2 SNEGSKA, per germline (reference sequence). The CDR3 has 13 amino acids. This CDR3 reads CSAEAGGQETQYF. For the CDR3, the DNA is TGCAGTGCGGAAGCCGGGGGCCAAGAGACCCAGTACTTC.

This clonotype was seen a handful of times. The chain recombines TRBV13 with TRBJ2-7; D gene ambiguous. Trimming pared 3 bases from V and 3 bases from J, leaving 3 bases between. The CDR3 length is 11 residues. The germline V gene encodes CDR1 PRHDT and CDR2 FYEKMQ (reference sequence). The CDR3 loop reads CASSFRYEQYF. CDR3 nucleotides: TGTGCCAGCAGCTTCCGCTACGAGCAGTACTTC.

This clonotype was seen a single time. The rearrangement joins TRBV7-2 to TRBJ1-2; 9 nucleotides line up with TRBD1. V lost 1 base and J lost 2; bases outside the gene matches: 8. The germline gives CDR1 SGHTA, CDR2 FQGNSA. This CDR3 has 17 residues. CDR3 coding DNA: TGTGCCAGCAGCTTAGTCGCGGACAGGGGTCTAAACTATGGCTACACCTTC. Translating it yields CASSLVADRGLNYGYTF.

This clonotype showed up just once. A much larger clone differs from this one at a single base, so this may be a read error. For the CDR3, the DNA is TGTGCCACCACCTTGGGCACTGGAGCTTTCTTT. Its protein is CATTLGTGAFF. The chain combines TRBV9 with TRBJ1-1; D is ambiguous. CDR1 SGDLS and CDR2 YYNGEE come from the germline V gene. The CDR3 sequence is 11 residues long.

The chain has TRBV6-4 and TRBJ2-5, with 8 bases that match TRBD2. CDR3 length equals 15 residues. With V trimmed by 6 bases and J by 4 bases, 10 bases remained unmatched. The germline V gene encodes CDR1 MRHNA and CDR2 SNTAGT. The CDR3 nucleotides are TGTGCCAGCAGCGTAGTGGGACTAGAGTCAGAGACCCAGTACTTC. Protein sequence: CASSVVGLESETQYF.

The rearrangement links TRBV7-4 to TRBJ2-7; 8 bases match TRBD2. This CDR3 contains 17 residues. Germline loops: CDR1 SGHVT, CDR2 SQSDAQ. The trim removed 5 bases at V and 0 bases at J, leaving 12 bases unmatched. The CDR3 DNA reads TGTGCCAGCAGCCGAGTCGGGGGGGCAGAAAACTCCTACGAGCAGTACTTC. Residues: CASSRVGGAENSYEQYF.

This clonotype was counted a few times. The chain employs TRBV6-1 and TRBJ1-2; D gene uncertain. The V gene lost 1 base and the J gene lost 4 bases, with 10 bases spanning the gap. CDR1 and CDR2 (germline): MNHNS, SASEGT. CDR3 length: 14 amino acids. CDR3 in amino acids: CASSEGTGLYGYTF. CDR3 DNA sequence: TGTGCCAGCAGTGAAGGCACCGGGCTCTATGGCTACACCTTC.

This clonotype has a handful of counts. The chain uses TRBV5-1 and TRBJ2-7, with D perhaps TRBD1 or TRBD2 (5 bases each). V lost 4 bases and J lost 0, with 11 bases in between. Germline lookup yields CDR1 SGHRS and CDR2 YFSETQ. The CDR3 length is 14 residues. CDR3 sequence reads: CASSRDASSYEQYF. CDR3 sequence (DNA): TGCGCCAGCAGCAGGGACGCCAGCTCCTACGAGCAGTACTTC. The variable domain in full, completed from reference TRBV5-1 and TRBJ2-7, reads KAGVTQTPRYLIKTRGQQVTLSCSPISGHRSVSWYQQTPGQGLQFLFEYFSETQRNKGNFPGRFSGRQFSNSRSEMNVSTLELGDSALYLCASSRDASSYEQYFGPGTRLTVT.

This clonotype was detected once. The J gene is TRBJ2-5, the V gene TRBV7-9; TRBD2 matches at 9 bases. This CDR3 has 13 amino acids. Germline trimming cut 7 bases from V and 4 bases from J; bases unmatched to any gene: 4. Germline V gene lookup returns CDR1 SEHNR and CDR2 FQNEAQ (reference sequence). The CDR3 here is CASMGAGGETQYF. The CDR3 DNA reads as TGTGCCAGCATGGGAGCGGGAGGAGAGACCCAGTACTTC.

This clonotype occurred once. The V and J genes are TRBV5-5 and TRBJ1-6; tentative D call: TRBD1 (6 bases). This CDR3 is built from 14 residues. The germline V gene encodes CDR1 SGHKS and CDR2 YYEKEE (reference sequence). Trimming removed 2 bases from V and 4 bases from J, with 7 bases in between. DNA of the CDR3: TGTGCCAGCAGCTTCGGACAGTATAATTCACCCCTCCACTTT. Translating gives CASSFGQYNSPLHF.

This clonotype turned up a few times. The rearrangement joins TRBV25-1 to TRBJ1-1, with 9 bases aligning to TRBD1. The germline CDR1 and CDR2 sequences are MGHDK and SYGVNS. The CDR3 totals 14 residues. Losses at the gene ends were 5 bases for V and 3 bases for J; bases not matched to a gene: 4. DNA of the CDR3: TGTGCCAGCAGTAGGACAGGGGACGACACTGAAGCTTTCTTT. Translating it yields CASSRTGDDTEAFF.

The chain combines TRBV7-9 with TRBJ1-1; D remains unclear. From germline, CDR1 is SEHNR and CDR2 FQNEAQ (reference sequence). The CDR3 totals 14 residues. V lost 3 bases, J lost 0 bases, and 8 bases lay in between. The CDR3 spells CASSLYDMNTEAFF. DNA for the CDR3: TGTGCCAGCAGCTTGTATGACATGAACACTGAAGCTTTCTTT.

V and J are TRBV6-4 and TRBJ2-3; 8 bases agree with TRBD1. This CDR3 region has 15 residues. V dropped 6 bases and J dropped 6; count of bases not matched to a gene: 11. In germline, CDR1 is MRHNA, CDR2 SNTAGT. DNA of the CDR3: TGTGCCAGCAGCCGTACCACAGGGGGGCAGGATACGCAGTATTTT. Translating it yields CASSRTTGGQDTQYF.

This clonotype was seen a handful of times. The chain carries TRBV20-1 and TRBJ2-7, with 7 bases lining up with TRBD2. This CDR3 is built from 13 residues. Trimming at V came to 5 bases and at J to 5 bases, leaving 9 bases not matched to a gene. The germline V gene encodes CDR1 DFQATT and CDR2 SNEGSKA (reference sequence). For the CDR3, the DNA is TGCAGTGCTGTCGGGACTACTGTCCACGAGCAGTACTTC. It specifies CSAVGTTVHEQYF.